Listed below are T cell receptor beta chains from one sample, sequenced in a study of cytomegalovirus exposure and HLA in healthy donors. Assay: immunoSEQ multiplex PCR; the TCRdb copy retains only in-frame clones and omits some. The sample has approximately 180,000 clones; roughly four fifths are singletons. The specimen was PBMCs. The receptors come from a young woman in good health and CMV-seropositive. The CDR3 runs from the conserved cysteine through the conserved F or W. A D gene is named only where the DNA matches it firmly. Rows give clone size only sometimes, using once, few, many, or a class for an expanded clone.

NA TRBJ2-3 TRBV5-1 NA CASSLGTLTSTDTQYF TGCGCCAGCAGCTTGGGAACCTTAACTAGCACAGATACGCAGTATTTT
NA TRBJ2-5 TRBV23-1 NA CASLMESSLVETQYF TGCGCCAGCCTGATGGAGAGTTCTTTGGTGGAGACCCAGTACTTC
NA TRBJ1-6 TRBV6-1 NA CASSEPPRGGNSPLHF TGTGCCAGCAGCGAACCCCCGAGGGGGGGCAATTCACCCCTCCACTTT
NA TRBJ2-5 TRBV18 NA CASSSNTATGRQETQYF TGTGCCAGCTCATCAAATACCGCGACAGGGAGGCAAGAGACCCAGTACTTC
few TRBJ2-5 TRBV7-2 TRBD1 CASSLGLIGAGQGQETQYF TGTGCCAGCAGCTTAGGTCTCATTGGCGCGGGACAGGGACAAGAGACCCAGTACTTC
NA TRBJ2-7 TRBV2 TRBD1 CASRDEGAVSSYEQYF TGTGCCAGCAGGGATGAGGGGGCGGTAAGCTCCTACGAGCAGTACTTC
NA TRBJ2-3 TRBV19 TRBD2 CASSRLAGVDTQYF TGTGCCAGTAGTCGACTAGCGGGGGTTGATACGCAGTATTTT
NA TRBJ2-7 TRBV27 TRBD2 CASSPLAGAYEQYF TGTGCCAGCAGTCCCCTGGCGGGGGCCTACGAGCAGTACTTC
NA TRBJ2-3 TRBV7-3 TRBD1 CASSLGPSGTETDTQYF TGTGCCAGCAGCTTAGGTCCGTCCGGGACAGAAACAGATACGCAGTATTTT
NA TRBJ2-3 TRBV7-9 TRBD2 CASSLVPLASSTDTQYF TGTGCCAGCAGCTTAGTCCCACTAGCGTCTAGCACAGATACGCAGTATTTT
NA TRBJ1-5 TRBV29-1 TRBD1 CSARTGGGNQPQHF TGCAGCGCCCGGACAGGGGGGGGCAATCAGCCCCAGCATTTT
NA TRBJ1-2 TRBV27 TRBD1 CASKAGQGLYGYTF TGTGCCAGCAAGGCGGGACAGGGGCTCTATGGCTACACCTTC
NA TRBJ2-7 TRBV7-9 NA CASSPRTALSSYEQYF TGTGCCAGCAGCCCTAGGACAGCCCTGAGCTCCTACGAGCAGTACTTC
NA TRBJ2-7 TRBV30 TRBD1 CAWSVGTGRYEQYF TGTGCCTGGAGTGTCGGGACAGGGCGATACGAGCAGTACTTC
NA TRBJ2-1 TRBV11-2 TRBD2 CASTRGTSGLNEQFF TGTGCCAGCACCAGGGGGACTAGCGGTTTGAATGAGCAGTTCTTC
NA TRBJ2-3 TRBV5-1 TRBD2 CASSNGGATDTQYF TGCGCCAGCAGTAACGGGGGGGCCACAGATACGCAGTATTTT
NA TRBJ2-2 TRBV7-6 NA CASSLAQGSGELFF TGTGCCAGCAGCTTAGCGCAGGGTTCCGGGGAGCTGTTTTTT
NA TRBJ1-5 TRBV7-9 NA CASSLPAVGPNSNQPQHF TGTGCCAGCAGCTTACCCGCGGTGGGGCCGAATAGCAATCAGCCCCAGCATTTT
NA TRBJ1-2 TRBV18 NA CASSPDTANYGYTF TGTGCCAGCTCACCGGACACGGCGAACTATGGCTACACCTTC
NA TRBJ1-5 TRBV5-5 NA CASSPARGGGKPQHF TGTGCCAGCAGCCCGGCTCGGGGAGGAGGTAAGCCCCAGCATTTT
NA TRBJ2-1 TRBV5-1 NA CASAETNEQFF TGCGCCAGCGCCGAAACAAATGAGCAGTTCTTC
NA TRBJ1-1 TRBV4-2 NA CATGTYKYTEAFF TGTGCCACAGGTACCTATAAGTACACTGAAGCTTTCTTT
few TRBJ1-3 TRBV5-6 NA CASSLSPSSGNTIYF TGTGCCAGCAGCTTATCACCGAGCTCTGGAAACACCATATATTTT
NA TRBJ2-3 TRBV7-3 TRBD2 CASSPRSGGTDTQYF TGTGCCAGCAGCCCCCGGAGCGGGGGAACAGATACGCAGTATTTT
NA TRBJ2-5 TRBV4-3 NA CASSQDGLDLETQYF TGCGCCAGCAGCCAAGATGGCCTAGACCTGGAGACCCAGTACTTC
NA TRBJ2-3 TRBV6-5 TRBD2 CASSLQLAGDTQYF TGTGCCAGCAGTCTTCAACTAGCGGGGGATACGCAGTATTTT
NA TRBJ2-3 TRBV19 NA CASSIGRVQTDTQYF TGTGCCAGTAGTATAGGCAGGGTTCAAACAGATACGCAGTATTTT
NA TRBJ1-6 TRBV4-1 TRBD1 CASSNRQGAVSPLHF TGCGCCAGCAGCAATAGACAGGGGGCGGTTTCACCCCTCCACTTT
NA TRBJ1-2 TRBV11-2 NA CASSLAGGDGYTF TGTGCCAGCAGCTTAGCGGGAGGGGATGGCTACACCTTC
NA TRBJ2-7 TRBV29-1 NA CSVLTGLYEQYF TGCAGCGTTCTTACAGGGCTGTACGAGCAGTACTTC
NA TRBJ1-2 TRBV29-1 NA CSVLNYYGGYTF TGCAGCGTTCTAAACTACTACGGTGGCTACACCTTC
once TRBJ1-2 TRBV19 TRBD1 CASSLGQWDSNYGYTF TGTGCCAGTAGTCTTGGTCAGTGGGACAGTAACTATGGCTACACCTTC
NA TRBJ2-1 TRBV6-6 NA CASSLTGSYNEQFF TGTGCCAGCAGCCTAACAGGGTCCTACAATGAGCAGTTCTTC
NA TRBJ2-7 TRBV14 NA CASSQDPDEQYF TGTGCCAGCAGCCAAGATCCCGACGAGCAGTACTTC
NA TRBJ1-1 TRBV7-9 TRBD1 CASVSRGLGAFF TGTGCCAGCGTCAGCAGGGGGTTAGGAGCTTTCTTT
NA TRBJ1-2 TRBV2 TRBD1 CASSARTGVGHGYTF TGTGCCAGCAGTGCGAGGACAGGGGTGGGACATGGCTACACCTTC
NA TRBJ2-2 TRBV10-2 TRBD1 CASTLYRGLTGQGSTGELFF TGCGCCAGCACCCTTTACCGGGGGCTCACCGGACAGGGGAGCACCGGGGAGCTGTTTTTT
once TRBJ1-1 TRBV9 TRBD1 CASSPHRGPEAFF TGTGCCAGCAGCCCCCACAGGGGTCCTGAAGCTTTCTTT